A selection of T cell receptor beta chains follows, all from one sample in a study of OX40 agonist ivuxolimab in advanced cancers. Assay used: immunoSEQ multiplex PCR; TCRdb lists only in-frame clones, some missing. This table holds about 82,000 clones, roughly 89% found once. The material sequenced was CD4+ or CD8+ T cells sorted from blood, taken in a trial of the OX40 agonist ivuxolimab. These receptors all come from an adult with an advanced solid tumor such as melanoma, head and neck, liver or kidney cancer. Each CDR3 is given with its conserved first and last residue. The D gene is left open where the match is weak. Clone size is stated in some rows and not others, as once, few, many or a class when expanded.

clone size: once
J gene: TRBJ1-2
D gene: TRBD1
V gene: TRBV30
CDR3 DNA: TGTGCCTGGAGTGGAGGGGGCGCGGGCTACACCTTC
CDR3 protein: CAWSGGGAGYTF

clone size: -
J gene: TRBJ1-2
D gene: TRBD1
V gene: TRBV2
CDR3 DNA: TGTGCCAGCAGTGGCGACAGGGATAACTATGGCTACACCTTC
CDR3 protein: CASSGDRDNYGYTF

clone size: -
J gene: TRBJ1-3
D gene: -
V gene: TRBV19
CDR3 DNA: TGTGCCAGTAGTAAGGGGTGGATCTCTGGAAACACCATATATTTT
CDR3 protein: CASSKGWISGNTIYF

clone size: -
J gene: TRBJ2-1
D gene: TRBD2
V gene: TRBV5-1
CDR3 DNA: TGCGCCAGCAGCTTGGTTGGGACTAGCGGGAGTATGGACAATGAGCAGTTCTTC
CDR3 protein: CASSLVGTSGSMDNEQFF

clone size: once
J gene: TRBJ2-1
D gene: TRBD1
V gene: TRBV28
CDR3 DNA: TGTGCCAGCAGTCCGGGGACAGGGCAATACAATGAGCAGTTCTTC
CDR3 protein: CASSPGTGQYNEQFF

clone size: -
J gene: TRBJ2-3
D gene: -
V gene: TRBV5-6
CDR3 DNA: TGTGCCAGCAGCTTGGGGGGGGCCAGAGATACGCAGTATTTT
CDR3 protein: CASSLGGARDTQYF

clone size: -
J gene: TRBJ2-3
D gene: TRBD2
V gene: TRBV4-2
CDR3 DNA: TGTGCCAGCAGCCAAGACCTAGCGGGGGGCGGTACGCAGTATTTT
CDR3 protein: CASSQDLAGGGTQYF

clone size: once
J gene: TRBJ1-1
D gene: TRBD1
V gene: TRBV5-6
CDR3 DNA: TGTGCCAGCAGCTCGACAGGGGGAAGGACTGAAGCTTTCTTT
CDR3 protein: CASSSTGGRTEAFF

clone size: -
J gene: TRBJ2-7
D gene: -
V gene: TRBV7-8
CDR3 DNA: TGTGCCAGCAGCCAATCTACAGGGTTAGTGCAGTACTTC
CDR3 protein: CASSQSTGLVQYF

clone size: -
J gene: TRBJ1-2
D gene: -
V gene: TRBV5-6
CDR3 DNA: TGTGCCAGCAGCTTGGGCGGCGGGCCTAACTATGGCTACACCTTC
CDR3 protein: CASSLGGGPNYGYTF

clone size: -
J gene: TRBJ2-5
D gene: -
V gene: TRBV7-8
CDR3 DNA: TGTGCCAGCAGCTTATCACAGGCACAAGAGACCCAGTACTTC
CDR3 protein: CASSLSQAQETQYF

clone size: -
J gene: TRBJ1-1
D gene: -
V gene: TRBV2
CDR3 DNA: TGTGCCAGCAGTTCCGGGACGGACACTGAAGCTTTCTTT
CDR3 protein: CASSSGTDTEAFF

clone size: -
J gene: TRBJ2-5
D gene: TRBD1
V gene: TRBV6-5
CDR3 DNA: TGTGCCAGCAGTACTCGGACAGGGTCGGTGACCCAGTACTTC
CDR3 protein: CASSTRTGSVTQYF

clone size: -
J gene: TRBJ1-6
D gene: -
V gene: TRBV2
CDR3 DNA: TGTGCCAGCACCGACGGGAGGCTATATTCACCCCTCCACTTT
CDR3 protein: CASTDGRLYSPLHF

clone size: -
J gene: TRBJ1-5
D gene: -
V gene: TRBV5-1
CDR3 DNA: TGCGCCAGCAGCCAAACGCCACATCAGCCCCAGCATTTT
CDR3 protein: CASSQTPHQPQHF

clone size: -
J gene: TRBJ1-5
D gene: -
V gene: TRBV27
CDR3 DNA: TGTGCCAGCAGTTTTGGGTACAATCAGCCCCAGCATTTT
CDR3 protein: CASSFGYNQPQHF

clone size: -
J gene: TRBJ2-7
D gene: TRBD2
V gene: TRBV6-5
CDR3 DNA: TGTGCCAGCAGTTACATACTAGCGGGCGCCTACGAGCAGTACTTC
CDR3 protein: CASSYILAGAYEQYF

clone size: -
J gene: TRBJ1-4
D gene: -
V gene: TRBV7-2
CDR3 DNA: TGTGCCAGCAGCCTGGGCCTCAGAAGTGAAAAACTGTTTTTT
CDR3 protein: CASSLGLRSEKLFF

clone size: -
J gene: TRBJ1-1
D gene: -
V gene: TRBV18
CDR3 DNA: TGTGCCAGCTCCCCCGACGAGATCCCGATAACTGAAGCTTTCTTT
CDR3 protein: CASSPDEIPITEAFF

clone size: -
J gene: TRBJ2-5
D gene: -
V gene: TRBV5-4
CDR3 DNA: TGTGCCAGCAGCTTGGAGTGGGGGCTAAGGGAGACCCAGTACTTC
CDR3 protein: CASSLEWGLRETQYF

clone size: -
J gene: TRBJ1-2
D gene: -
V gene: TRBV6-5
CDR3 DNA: TGTGCCAGCAGTTACTCGGCTGACAGTTCTAACTATGGCTACACCTTC
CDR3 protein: CASSYSADSSNYGYTF

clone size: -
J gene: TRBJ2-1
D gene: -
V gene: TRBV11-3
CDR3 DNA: TGTGCCAGCAGCTTGGGTGGGGAGGAGGCGTATGAGCAGTTCTTC
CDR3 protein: CASSLGGEEAYEQFF

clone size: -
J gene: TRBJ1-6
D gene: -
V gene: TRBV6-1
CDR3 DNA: TGTGCCAGCAGTGAACTTTGGGGGGGGGACAATTCACCCCTCCACTTT
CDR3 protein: CASSELWGGDNSPLHF

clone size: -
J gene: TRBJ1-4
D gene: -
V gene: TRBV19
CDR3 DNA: TGTGCCACCACGCCTCGGGGGGGTGAAAAACTGTTTTTT
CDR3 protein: CATTPRGGEKLFF

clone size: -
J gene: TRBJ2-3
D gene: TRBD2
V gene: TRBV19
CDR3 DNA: TGTGCCAGTAGTACCTTAGCGGGACGGGCAGATACGCAGTATTTT
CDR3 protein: CASSTLAGRADTQYF

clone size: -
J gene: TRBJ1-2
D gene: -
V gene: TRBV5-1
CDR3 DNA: TGCGCCAGCAGCTTGAGGTTGGGAACAGGGCTGGGCTATGGCTACACCTTC
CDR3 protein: CASSLRLGTGLGYGYTF